This record covers a single TCR beta chain. The data stem from a study of regulatory T cells in long-lasting Graves disease. Assembly of TCR beta libraries relied on iRepertoire HTBI primers together with Arm-PCR of CDR3 regions. Via MiXCR, TCRdb re-called the multiplex PCR reads, giving one row per CDR3 protein. Of 300,000 to 400,000 distinct CDR3 sequences listed, about a sixth are singletons. Stated time point: newly diagnosed GD, antithyroid drugs for less than 3 months. PBMC RNA was the source of the TCR library. Peripheral blood, around 9.9 milliliters per patient, was collected in EDTA tubes. From germline, CDR1 is MNHGY and CDR2 SVAAGI. The ends lost 3 bases at V and 7 bases at J; junction bases unmatched: 7. The length of the CDR3 is 16 residues. This sample was also put to use in a study of T cells in Graves' hyperthyroidism and ophthalmopathy.

The receptor was isolated from a man aged 40-49 years with Graves disease. The source was peripheral blood mononuclear cells (PBMCs), collected at new diagnosis, from a patient treated with antithyroid drugs. The chain joins TRBV6-9 to TRBJ2-2; 11 bases map to TRBD1. CDR3 nucleotide sequence: TGTGCCAGCAGTTACCTTCCGGGACAGGGGGACGGGGAGCTGTTTTTT. Protein: CASSYLPGQGDGELFF.